This is a list of T cell receptor beta chains from one sample in a study of OX40 agonist ivuxolimab in advanced cancers. Produced via immunoSEQ multiplex PCR; TCRdb's table is partial and in-frame only. In the table there are under 70,000 clones, 84% of which are singletons. Material: CD4+ or CD8+ T cells sorted from blood, obtained in a trial of the OX40 agonist ivuxolimab. These receptor sequences come from an adult with an advanced solid tumor such as melanoma, head and neck, liver or kidney cancer. Both conserved end residues are part of each CDR3. A D gene is named only where the DNA matches it firmly. Clone sizes are given selectively: once, few, many, or a class where the clone is expanded.

v_gene	len	d_gene	abundance	j_gene	CDR3nt	CDR3aa
TRBV10-3	12	NA	NA	TRBJ1-4	TGTGCCATCAGTGACGGTAATGAAAAACTGTTTTTT	CAISDGNEKLFF
TRBV5-1	17	TRBD2	NA	TRBJ2-2	TGCGCCAGCAGCTTGTACAGCGGGGTCGCGAACACCGGGGAGCTGTTTTTT	CASSLYSGVANTGELFF
TRBV11-3	17	NA	NA	TRBJ2-3	TGTGCCAGCAGCTTAGATCGGGTGCCAGGGGCCACAGATACGCAGTATTTT	CASSLDRVPGATDTQYF
TRBV10-3	13	NA	few	TRBJ1-1	TGTGCCATCAGTGAGTCGTGGAGCCAAGAAGCTTTCTTT	CAISESWSQEAFF
TRBV27	15	NA	NA	TRBJ2-3	TGTGCCAGCAGTTTCCAGGGGTCTAGCACAGATACGCAGTATTTT	CASSFQGSSTDTQYF
TRBV6-1	13	NA	NA	TRBJ1-2	TGTGCCAGCACGGGGGGCGCCAGCTATGGCTACACCTTC	CASTGGASYGYTF
TRBV11-3	13	NA	NA	TRBJ1-1	TGTGCCAGCAGCTTGGCCCCGAACACTGAAGCTTTCTTT	CASSLAPNTEAFF
TRBV14	14	TRBD1	NA	TRBJ1-2	TGTGCCAGCAGCCCAAGGGGGCTGGGCTATGGCTACACCTTC	CASSPRGLGYGYTF
TRBV9	14	NA	NA	TRBJ1-1	TGTGCCAGCAGCGTAGTCGGAGGGAACACTGAAGCTTTCTTT	CASSVVGGNTEAFF
TRBV18	13	NA	NA	TRBJ2-7	TGTGCCAGCTCACCTTTTAGAAGGGACTTATTTTTCTTC	CASSPFRRDLFFF
TRBV9	14	NA	NA	TRBJ1-2	TGTGCCAGCAGCGGAGGACAGAGATACTATGGCTACACCTTC	CASSGGQRYYGYTF
TRBV6-5	14	NA	NA	TRBJ2-2	TGTGCCAGTTCGGAAGGGTGGAACACCGGGGAGCTGTTTTTT	CASSEGWNTGELFF
TRBV6-5	15	TRBD1	NA	TRBJ2-5	TGTGCCAGCAGTTACATTCGACAGGGCGGGGAGACCCAGTACTTC	CASSYIRQGGETQYF
TRBV2	18	TRBD2	NA	TRBJ2-1	TGTGCCAGCAGGGGAGGGCTGGCAGGGCCCTTTTCCTACAATGAGCAGTTCTTC	CASRGGLAGPFSYNEQFF
TRBV7-2	14	TRBD1	NA	TRBJ2-3	TGTGCCAGCAGCTTGGGGGACAGGGCTGATACGCAGTATTTT	CASSLGDRADTQYF
TRBV5-1	14	NA	NA	TRBJ1-6	TGCGCCAGCAGCTACGAAGTTCCCAATTCACCCCTCCACTTT	CASSYEVPNSPLHF
TRBV5-4	15	TRBD1	NA	TRBJ2-1	TGTGCCAGCAGCAAGGGGACAGACGTCTACAATGAGCAGTTCTTC	CASSKGTDVYNEQFF
TRBV18	15	TRBD2	NA	TRBJ2-2	TGTGCCAGCTCACCACAGGGAGGGAGCACCGGGGAGCTGTTTTTT	CASSPQGGSTGELFF
TRBV9	16	NA	NA	TRBJ1-3	TGTGCCAGCAGCGTAGCTATGGGGGAAGCTGGAAACACCATATATTTT	CASSVAMGEAGNTIYF
TRBV2	13	TRBD1	medium-sized	TRBJ1-6	TGTGCCAGCAGGGACAGGGTTGGGTCACCCCTCCACTTT	CASRDRVGSPLHF
TRBV6-6	15	TRBD1	NA	TRBJ1-6	TGTGCCAGCAGCCCGGGACAGGGATTATCCTCACCCCTCCACTTT	CASSPGQGLSSPLHF